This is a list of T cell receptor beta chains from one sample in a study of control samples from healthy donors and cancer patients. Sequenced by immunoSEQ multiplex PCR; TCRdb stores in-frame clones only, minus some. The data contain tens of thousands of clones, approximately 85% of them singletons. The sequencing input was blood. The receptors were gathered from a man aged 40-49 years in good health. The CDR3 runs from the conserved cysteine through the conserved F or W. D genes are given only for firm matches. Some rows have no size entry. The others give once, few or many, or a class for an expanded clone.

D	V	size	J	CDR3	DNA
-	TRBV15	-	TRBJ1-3	CATSRAGPGNTIYF	TGTGCCACCAGCAGAGCCGGGCCCGGAAACACCATATATTTT
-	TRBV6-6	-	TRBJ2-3	CASSPNGIPWQYF	TGTGCCAGCAGTCCAAACGGTATTCCTTGGCAGTATTTT
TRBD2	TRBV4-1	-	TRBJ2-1	CASSQDVSGRVNEQFF	TGCGCCAGCAGCCAAGATGTAAGCGGGAGGGTTAATGAGCAGTTCTTC
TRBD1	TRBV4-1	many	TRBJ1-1	CASSQGPGGAFARAFF	TGCGCCAGCAGCCAAGGGCCAGGGGGCGCGTTTGCTCGGGCTTTCTTT
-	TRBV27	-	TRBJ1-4	CANRRRANEKLFF	TGTGCGAACCGACGCAGGGCTAATGAAAAACTGTTTTTT
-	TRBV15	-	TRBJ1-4	CATSRDRQRNEKLFF	TGTGCCACCAGCAGAGACAGGCAACGAAACGAAAAACTGTTTTTT
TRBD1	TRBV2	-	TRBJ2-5	CASSGQAAQETQYF	TGTGCCAGCAGCGGACAGGCTGCACAAGAGACCCAGTACTTC
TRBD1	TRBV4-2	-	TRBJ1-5	CASSQGQGLQPQHF	TGTGCCAGCAGCCAAGGACAGGGCCTTCAGCCCCAGCATTTT
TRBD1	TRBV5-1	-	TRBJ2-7	CASSLETGAVYEQYF	TGCGCCAGCAGCTTGGAAACAGGGGCCGTCTACGAGCAGTACTTC
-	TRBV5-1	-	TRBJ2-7	CASSLEQGAYEQYF	TGCGCCAGCAGCTTGGAACAAGGGGCCTACGAGCAGTACTTC
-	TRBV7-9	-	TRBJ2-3	CASSEGALTDTQYF	TGTGCCAGCAGCGAAGGGGCCCTCACAGATACGCAGTATTTT
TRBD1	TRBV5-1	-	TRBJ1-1	CASSWGSGTGITEAFF	TGCGCCAGCAGCTGGGGCTCCGGGACAGGAATCACTGAAGCTTTCTTT
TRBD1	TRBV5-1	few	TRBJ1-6	CASSRHSQGAMNNSPLHF	TGCGCCAGCAGTCGTCATTCCCAGGGGGCGATGAATAATTCACCCCTCCACTTT
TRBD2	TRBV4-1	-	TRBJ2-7	CASSQVRSGGPYEQYF	TGCGCCAGCAGCCAAGTTCGATCGGGAGGGCCTTACGAGCAGTACTTC
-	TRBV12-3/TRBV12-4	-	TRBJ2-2	CASSLNRAGELFF	TGTGCCAGCAGTTTAAATAGGGCCGGGGAGCTGTTTTTT
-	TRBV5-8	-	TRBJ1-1	CASSLTHLNTEAFF	TGTGCCAGCAGCTTGACCCACTTGAACACTGAAGCTTTCTTT
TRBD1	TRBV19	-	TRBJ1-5	CASSIGRDSYSNQPQHF	TGTGCCAGTAGTATAGGCCGGGACAGTTATAGCAATCAGCCCCAGCATTTT
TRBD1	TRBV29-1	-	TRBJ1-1	CSVEDVQGTEAFF	TGCAGCGTTGAAGACGTACAGGGGACTGAAGCTTTCTTT
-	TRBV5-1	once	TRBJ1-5	CASSLWTSNSNQPQHF	TGCGCCAGTTCTCTTTGGACATCGAATAGCAATCAGCCCCAGCATTTT
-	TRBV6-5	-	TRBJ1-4	CASSYNRATNEKLFF	TGTGCCAGCAGTTACAACAGGGCAACTAATGAAAAACTGTTTTTT
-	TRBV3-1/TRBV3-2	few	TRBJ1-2	CASSQGWEGSYGYTF	TGTGCCAGCAGCCAAGGGTGGGAGGGGAGCTATGGCTACACCTTC
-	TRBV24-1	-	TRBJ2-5	CATSGRQKQETQYF	TGTGCCACCAGTGGTCGGCAGAAACAAGAGACCCAGTACTTC
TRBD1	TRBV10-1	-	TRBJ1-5	CASKGQYSNQPQHF	TGCGCCAGCAAGGGACAGTATAGCAATCAGCCCCAGCATTTT
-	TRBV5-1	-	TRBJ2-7	CASSFGHYEQYF	TGCGCCAGCAGCTTTGGACACTACGAGCAGTACTTC
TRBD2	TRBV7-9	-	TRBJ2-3	CASSLALAGGRISTDTQYF	TGTGCCAGCAGCTTAGCCCTAGCGGGGGGCCGTATAAGCACAGATACGCAGTATTTT
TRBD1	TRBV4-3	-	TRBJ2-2	CASSQDLTPWTGDTGELFF	TGCGCCAGCAGCCAAGATTTAACCCCCTGGACAGGTGACACCGGGGAGCTGTTTTTT
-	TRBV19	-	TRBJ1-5	CASNELGGRNQPQHF	TGTGCCAGTAACGAACTAGGGGGACGCAATCAGCCCCAGCATTTT
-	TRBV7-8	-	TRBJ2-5	CASTAGGAGLGETQYF	TGTGCCAGCACCGCCGGAGGGGCGGGATTAGGGGAGACCCAGTACTTC
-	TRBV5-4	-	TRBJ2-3	CASSLGPTDTQYF	TGTGCCAGCAGCCTGGGCCCCACAGATACGCAGTATTTT
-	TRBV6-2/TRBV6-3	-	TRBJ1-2	CASSYGASGYTF	TGTGCCAGCAGTTACGGCGCCAGTGGCTACACCTTC
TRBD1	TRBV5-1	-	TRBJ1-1	CASSFPQGAGTEAFF	TGCGCCAGCAGCTTCCCACAGGGGGCGGGGACTGAAGCTTTCTTT
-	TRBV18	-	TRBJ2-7	CASSRAEGADEQYF	TGTGCCAGCTCCCGCGCCGAGGGAGCCGACGAGCAGTACTTC
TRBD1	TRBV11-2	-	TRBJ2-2	CASSYRQGPPGELFF	TGTGCCAGCAGCTACCGACAGGGTCCCCCCGGGGAGCTGTTTTTT
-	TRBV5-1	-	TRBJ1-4	CASSSARQTATNEKLFF	TGCGCCAGCAGCTCGGCCCGACAGACTGCAACTAATGAAAAACTGTTTTTT
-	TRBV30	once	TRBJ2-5	CAWSPRGVGETQYF	TGTGCCTGGAGTCCAAGGGGGGTTGGGGAGACCCAGTACTTC
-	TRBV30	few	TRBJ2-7	CAWSDTHYEQYF	TGTGCCTGGAGTGATACTCACTACGAGCAGTACTTC
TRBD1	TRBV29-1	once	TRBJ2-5	CSAYHTGQQYF	TGCAGCGCATACCACACGGGACAGCAGTACTTC
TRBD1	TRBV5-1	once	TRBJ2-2	CASSPLKTGPGELFF	TGCGCCAGCAGCCCCCTAAAGACAGGGCCCGGGGAGCTGTTTTTT
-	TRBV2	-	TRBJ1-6	CASRSYRANSPLHF	TGTGCCAGCAGGTCGTACAGGGCTAATTCACCCCTCCACTTT
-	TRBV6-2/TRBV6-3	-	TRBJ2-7	CASSYDLYTAVGQYF	TGTGCCAGCAGTTACGACTTATATACCGCTGTTGGGCAGTACTTC
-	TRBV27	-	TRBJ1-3	CASGQSGNTIYF	TGTGCCAGTGGACAGTCTGGAAACACCATATATTTT
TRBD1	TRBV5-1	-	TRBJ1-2	CASSFRDRDGYTF	TGCGCCAGCAGCTTCCGGGACAGGGATGGCTACACCTTC
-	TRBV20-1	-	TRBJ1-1	CSASDNSRTEAFF	TGCAGTGCTAGTGATAACAGCCGCACTGAAGCTTTCTTT
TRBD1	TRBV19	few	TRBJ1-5	CASSTDRLNQPQHF	TGTGCCAGTAGTACGGACAGGCTAAATCAGCCCCAGCATTTT
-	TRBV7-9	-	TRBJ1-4	CASSLESIGALNEKLFF	TGTGCCAGCAGCTTAGAATCTATTGGGGCCCTTAATGAAAAACTGTTTTTT
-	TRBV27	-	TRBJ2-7	CASSLKWGGTYEQYF	TGTGCCAGCAGTTTAAAGTGGGGGGGCACCTACGAGCAGTACTTC
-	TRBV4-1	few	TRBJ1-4	CASSQGWGLPNEKLFF	TGCGCCAGCAGCCAAGGATGGGGGTTACCTAATGAAAAACTGTTTTTT
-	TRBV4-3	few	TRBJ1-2	CASSQRTAPYGYTF	TGCGCCAGCAGCCAACGGACAGCCCCTTACGGCTACACCTTC
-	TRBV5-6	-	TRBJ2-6	CASSLGTPSGANVLTF	TGTGCCAGCAGCTTGGGGACTCCCTCTGGGGCCAACGTCCTGACTTTC
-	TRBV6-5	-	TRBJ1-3	CATGLSGNTIYF	TGTGCCACGGGTCTCTCTGGAAACACCATATATTTT
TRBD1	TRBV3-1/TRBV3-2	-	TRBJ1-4	CASSRTGGDEKLFF	TGTGCCAGCAGCCGGACAGGGGGAGACGAAAAACTGTTTTTT
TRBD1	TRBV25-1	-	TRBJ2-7	CATRTGNGDEQYF	TGTGCCACCCGGACAGGGAACGGCGACGAGCAGTACTTC
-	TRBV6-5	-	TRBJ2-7	CASGLTGEGYEQYF	TGTGCCAGCGGATTGACAGGGGAGGGCTACGAGCAGTACTTC
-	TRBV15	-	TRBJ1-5	CATSLLTGINQPQHF	TGTGCCACCAGCCTTCTAACCGGGATTAATCAGCCCCAGCATTTT